One and the same sample provided the 22 T cell receptor beta chains below, sequenced in a study of cytomegalovirus exposure and HLA in healthy donors. The PCR made use of 60 Vbeta and 13 Jbeta primers. Generated by immunoSEQ multiplex PCR, the TCRdb table keeps only in-frame clones and is missing some. The sample records 70,000 to 100,000 clones, around 80% being singletons. What was sequenced was PBMCs. These TCRs come from a middle-aged man in good health and CMV-seropositive.

The chain has TRBV5-1 and TRBJ2-2; weak D call: TRBD2 (5 bases). Germline loops: CDR1 SGHRS, CDR2 YFSETQ. The CDR3 has 16 amino acids. With 4 bases removed from V and 2 bases from J, the gap between germline ends came to 15 bases. CDR3 sequence reads: CASSIGGGSNTGELFF. The CDR3 region has the DNA TGCGCCAGCAGCATTGGTGGTGGGAGTAACACCGGGGAGCTGTTTTTT.

V usage is TRBV11-2 and J usage is TRBJ2-5, with a possible D match to TRBD2 (5 bases). CDR3 length: 17 residues. The V gene lost 1 base and the J gene lost 1 base, with 16 bases spanning the gap. CDR1 and CDR2 (germline): SGHAT, FQNNGV. CDR3 residues: CASSLVGKVAPQETQYF. The CDR3 DNA is TGTGCCAGCAGCTTAGTTGGGAAGGTAGCGCCCCAAGAGACCCAGTACTTC.

The J gene is TRBJ2-1, the V gene TRBV4-2; weak D call: TRBD2 (6 bases). The CDR3 is made up of 16 amino acids. V was pared by 0 bases and J by 3 bases, with 12 bases between. CDR1 LGHNA and CDR2 YNFKEQ come from the germline V gene. The CDR3 region is CASSQDSGRSYNEQFF. DNA for the CDR3: TGTGCCAGCAGCCAAGATAGCGGACGGAGCTACAATGAGCAGTTCTTC.

The CDR3 loop reads CASSDGTAYTGELFF. The CDR3 nucleotides are TGTGCCAGCAGTGATGGGACAGCCTACACCGGGGAGCTGTTTTTT. This chain uses TRBV25-1 with TRBJ2-2; 7 bases map to TRBD1. This CDR3 region has 15 residues. Looked up from germline, CDR1 is MGHDK and CDR2 is SYGVNS. V was clipped by 3 bases and J by 3 bases; unmatched bases: 4.

The chain joins TRBV5-4 to TRBJ1-1; D remains unclear. This CDR3 spans 12 amino acids. The V end lost 0 bases, the J end lost 4 bases, and 4 bases lay between the germline ends. The V gene's germline CDR1 is SGHNT and CDR2 YYREEE (reference sequence). CDR3 amino acids: CASSLVVTEAFF. In nucleotides, the CDR3 is TGTGCCAGCAGCTTGGTCGTCACTGAAGCTTTCTTT.

Of note for this clone: Compared with germline, one end of the junction differs, possibly owing to a read error. The sample carries other DNA sequences with the same CDR3. This chain links TRBV9 with TRBJ2-6; possible D gene TRBD1, 5 bases. Germline CDR1 SGDLS, CDR2 YYNGEE. This CDR3 has 15 amino acids. The CDR3 DNA sequence: TGTGCCAGCAGCGTAGAGGGGTCTGGGGCCAACGGCCTGACTTTC. Translating it yields CASSVEGSGANGLTF. Full variable domain (missing parts from reference TRBV9 and TRBJ2-6): DSGVTQTPKHLITATGQRVTLRCSPRSGDLSVYWYQQSLDQGLQFLIQYYNGEERAKGNILERFSAQQFPDLHSELNLSSLELGDSALYFCASSVEGSGANGLTFGAGSRLTVL.

V is TRBV19 and J is TRBJ2-1; TRBD2 agrees at 9 bases. Germline V gene sequence: CDR1 LNHDA, CDR2 SQIVND (reference sequence). This CDR3 comprises 15 residues. Losses at the gene ends were 5 bases for V and 10 bases for J; bases not matched to a gene: 12. The CDR3 region has the DNA TGTGCCAGTAGTCCCAGCGGGAGGAGGGCCGGGGAGCAGTTCTTC. This gives the protein CASSPSGRRAGEQFF.

The sample holds a few counts of this clone. The chain uses TRBV6-1 and TRBJ1-2, with 8 bases lining up with TRBD1. The CDR3 spans 15 residues. Germline assignment: CDR1 MNHNS and CDR2 SASEGT. The junction had 10 bases not matched to a gene; V was cut back by 2 bases and J by 8 bases. In DNA, the CDR3 is TGTGCCAGCAGTGAATGGGGACAGGTGGGGTGGGGCTACACCTTC. Its protein is CASSEWGQVGWGYTF.

The DNA for the CDR3 is TGTGCCAGCAGTTATAACGACGGACAGGGGGCCGGCGAGCAGTACTTC. Protein: CASSYNDGQGAGEQYF. The chain uses TRBV6-5 and TRBJ2-7; 11 positions agree with TRBD1. CDR1 is MNHEY and CDR2 is SVGAGI in the germline V gene. V lost 3 bases and J lost 6; bases outside the gene matches: 10. This CDR3 contains 16 residues.

This chain's CDR3 is CASSPEQGVSGYTF. In nucleotides, the CDR3 is TGTGCCAGCTCACCAGAACAGGGGGTTAGTGGCTACACCTTC. The chain carries TRBV18 and TRBJ1-2; 8 bases line up with TRBD1. In germline, CDR1 is KGHSH, CDR2 LQKENI. This CDR3 contains 14 residues. V shed 2 bases and J 7 bases; nucleotides not matched to a gene: 6.

DNA of the CDR3: TGTGCCAGCAGCGTAGGACGCGTACTAGCGGGGCTCCAAGAGACCCAGTACTTC. Protein: CASSVGRVLAGLQETQYF. The chain recombines TRBV9 with TRBJ2-5, with TRBD2 matching over 10 bases. Germline-derived CDR1 and CDR2 are SGDLS and YYNGEE. Unmatched junction bases numbered 9, after V lost 0 bases and J lost 1 base. The CDR3 runs 18 residues.

Notes on this clone: The junction differs from germline at one of its ends, possibly a read error. The CDR3 region is CAGSDPGSSYNEQFF. The CDR3 DNA reads TGTGCCGGCAGTGACCCTGGGAGCTCCTACAATGAGCAGTTCTTC. The chain uses TRBV2 and TRBJ2-1, with D perhaps matching TRBD2 (5 bases). This CDR3 comprises 15 residues. The germline V gene encodes CDR1 SNHLY and CDR2 FYNNEI.

This clone appeared once. This chain connects TRBV9 to TRBJ1-1; D is uncertain. The length of the CDR3 is 14 residues. With 0 bases removed from V and 11 bases from J, the gap between germline ends came to 17 bases. Germline V gives CDR1 SGDLS, CDR2 YYNGEE. For the CDR3, the DNA is TGTGCCAGCAGCGTAGCGGCAGTTAGCCTTGGGGCTTTCTTT. Translation: CASSVAAVSLGAFF.

The chain recombines TRBV9 with TRBJ2-5; D is possibly TRBD1 (6 bases). The CDR3 loop spans 15 amino acids. CDR1 and CDR2 from the germline V gene are SGDLS and YYNGEE. V lost 0 bases to trimming and J lost 1 base, with 10 bases between them. As DNA, the CDR3 is TGTGCCAGCAGCGTAGGCGGACAGCCCCAAGAGACCCAGTACTTC. Residues: CASSVGGQPQETQYF. The full variable domain, completed using reference TRBV9 and TRBJ2-5, is DSGVTQTPKHLITATGQRVTLRCSPRSGDLSVYWYQQSLDQGLQFLIQYYNGEERAKGNILERFSAQQFPDLHSELNLSSLELGDSALYFCASSVGGQPQETQYFGPGTRLLVL.

CDR3 nucleotide sequence: TGTGCCAGCAGTCAACTAGGTATCTCCTTACAGCAGTACTTC. Translated: CASSQLGISLQQYF. The chain has TRBV6-1 and TRBJ2-7; D might be TRBD2 (5 bases). This CDR3 has 14 residues. Trimming cost V 5 bases and J 8 bases, with 19 bases left between them. Germline CDR1 MNHNS, CDR2 SASEGT.

Concerning this clone: This specimen includes other DNA sequences encoding the same CDR3. The chain couples TRBV4-1 to TRBJ1-1; 9 bases fit TRBD1. There are 17 residues in the CDR3. Germline V gene sequence: CDR1 MGHRA, CDR2 YSYEKL. With 3 bases clipped from V and 2 bases from J, the junction kept 10 bases outside the gene matches. CDR3 amino acids: CASSQRTTGGGNTEAFF. As DNA, the CDR3 is TGCGCCAGCAGCCAGAGGACCACAGGGGGCGGCAACACTGAAGCTTTCTTT.

The J gene is TRBJ1-3, the V gene TRBV6-1; TRBD1 is a possible D gene (5 bases). CDR3 length: 11 amino acids. Germline loops: CDR1 MNHNS, CDR2 SASEGT. V lost 8 bases and J 4 bases, leaving 6 bases between the germline ends. CDR3: CASPGGNTIYF. CDR3 bases: TGTGCCAGCCCAGGGGGAAACACCATATATTTT.

The chain uses TRBV27 and TRBJ2-1, with TRBD2 matching over 9 bases. The CDR3 runs to 14 residues. The germline V gene encodes CDR1 MNHEY and CDR2 SMNVEV (reference sequence). DNA of the CDR3: TGTGCGGGTCTAGCGGGACTTAACTACAATGAGCAGTTCTTC. Protein product: CAGLAGLNYNEQFF.

The chain links TRBV19 to TRBJ2-5; D unclear. Trimming removed 2 bases from V and 2 bases from J, with 12 bases in between. CDR3 size: 15 residues. The germline V gene encodes CDR1 LNHDA and CDR2 SQIVND (reference sequence). The CDR3 here is CASSISVAVQETQYF. Here the CDR3 DNA reads TGTGCCAGTAGTATATCAGTCGCAGTACAAGAGACCCAGTACTTC.

The chain is built from TRBV9 and TRBJ2-3; D is undetermined. The CDR3 contains 16 residues. Trimming stripped 0 bases from V and 0 bases from J, with 11 bases between. CDR1 and CDR2 from the germline V gene are SGDLS and YYNGEE. CDR3 bases: TGTGCCAGCAGCGTAGGGGCCGGTTCTAGCACAGATACGCAGTATTTT. Its translation: CASSVGAGSSTDTQYF.

This clone has just one count. This chain joins TRBV11-3 and TRBJ2-1; 7 nucleotides line up with TRBD2. V was clipped by 5 bases and J by 1 base; unmatched bases: 5. Germline V gene data show CDR1 as SGHNT and CDR2 as YENEEA. CDR3 length equals 15 residues. CDR3 sequence (DNA): TGTGCCAGCAGCGCCCGAGCGGGATCCTACAATGAGCAGTTCTTC. As protein: CASSARAGSYNEQFF.

The chain recombines TRBV6-1 with TRBJ1-5, with 8 bases fitting TRBD1. The CDR3 has 12 residues. Germline values: CDR1 MNHNS, CDR2 SASEGT. V dropped 0 bases and J dropped 16; count of bases not matched to a gene: 5. The CDR3 sequence is CASSEAGQGEHF. The CDR3 coding sequence is TGTGCCAGCAGTGAAGCCGGACAGGGCGAACATTTT.